This TCR beta chain was found in a study of beta chain features in type 1 diabetes. Whole-study results and caveats: A pattern of fewer insertions and more deletions at VDJ junctions was seen in type 1 diabetes patients. Type 1 diabetes patients had moderately but significantly shorter TCRB CDR3s in all four CD4+ subsets.

V was clipped by 7 bases and J by 0 bases, with 11 bases between them. This CDR3 contains 14 residues. Germline V gene sequence: CDR1 SGHDT, CDR2 YYEEEE. Reverse transcription of all isolated RNA meant that expressed TCRB transcripts were sequenced. Profiled with immunoSEQ multiplex PCR; TCRdb holds only in-frame clones, not every one. Here the sample spans 150,000 to 190,000 clones, around 10% being singletons. Sorting based on CD45RO/CCR7/CD25/CD127/CD95/CD27 separated CD4+ naive, central memory, regulatory and stem cell-like memory cells. This clone has more than one count but fewer than ten. Its antigen is unidentified. Other DNA sequences of this sample code for an identical CDR3.

Material: central memory CD4+ T cells from blood. V and J are TRBV5-6 and TRBJ1-3, with D possibly matching TRBD1 (5 bases). This receptor was taken from a man in his late teens or twenties in good health. The CDR3 bases are TGTGCCAGCCGGGACTCCTCCTCTGGAAACACCATATATTTT. This encodes CASRDSSSGNTIYF.